This TCR beta chain stems from a study of metastatic and nonmetastatic thyroid tumors. The sample holds one count of this clone. TCRdb re-called the PCR reads via MiXCR. The data hold roughly 29,000 clones, with 20% to 25% observed a single time. There were no patients who had received any treatment before thyroid surgery. V shed 0 bases and J 5 bases; nucleotides not matched to a gene: 6. This CDR3 has 17 residues. Looked up from germline, CDR1 is SGHTA and CDR2 is FQGTGA. The chain employs TRBV7-3 and TRBJ2-3; TRBD2 matches 12 bases. Input material: blood. The sequence derives from a female donor with papillary thyroid cancer or a benign thyroid nodule (not recorded which). Some clones in this sample may be carry-over from other donors' samples. DNA of the CDR3: TGTGCCAGCAGCTTAACAAGACTAGCGGGAGTAGAAGATACGCAGTATTTT. Protein sequence: CASSLTRLAGVEDTQYF.